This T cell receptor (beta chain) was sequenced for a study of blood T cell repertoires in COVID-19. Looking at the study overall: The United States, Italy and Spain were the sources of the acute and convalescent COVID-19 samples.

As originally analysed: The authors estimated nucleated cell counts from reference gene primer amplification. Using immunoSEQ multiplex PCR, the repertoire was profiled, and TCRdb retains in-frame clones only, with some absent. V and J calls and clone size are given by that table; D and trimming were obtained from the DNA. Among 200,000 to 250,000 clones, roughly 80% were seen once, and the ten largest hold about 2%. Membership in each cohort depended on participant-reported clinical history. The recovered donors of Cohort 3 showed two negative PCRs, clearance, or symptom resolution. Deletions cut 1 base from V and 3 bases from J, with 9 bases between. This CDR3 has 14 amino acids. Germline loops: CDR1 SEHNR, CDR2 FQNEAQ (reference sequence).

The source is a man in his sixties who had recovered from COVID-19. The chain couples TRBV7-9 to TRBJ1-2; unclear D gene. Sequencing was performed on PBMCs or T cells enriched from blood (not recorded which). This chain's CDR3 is CASSLGDSDYGYTF. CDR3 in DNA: TGTGCCAGCAGCTTAGGAGATTCGGACTATGGCTACACCTTC.